This T cell receptor beta chain derives from a study of chemoradiotherapy in HPV16-positive cancers. Study findings and constraints: HPV-specific T cells were functionally defined from only a couple of HPV16-positive patients.

Remarks on this clone: The antigen is not known.

Only in-frame clones appear in the TCRdb table, and some are missing; sequencing was by immunoSEQ multiplex PCR. Of about 35,000 clones in the sample, over 80% were seen once. With 5 bases clipped from V and 4 bases from J, the junction kept 4 bases outside the gene matches. The germline V gene encodes CDR1 SEHNR and CDR2 FQNEAQ (reference sequence). The CDR3 is 14 amino acids. The clonotype comes from a human donor with HPV-associated anogenital cancer. The sample consisted of blood, taken from a patient who underwent chemoradiotherapy. The chain is built from TRBV7-9 and TRBJ1-2; 10 bases align to TRBD1. In DNA form, the CDR3 reads TGTGCCAGCAGCCCCGGGACAGGGGCCTATGGCTACACCTTC. Translating it yields CASSPGTGAYGYTF.